The 19 T cell receptor beta chains below were found in one sample sequenced in a study of shared clonotypes between healthy human individuals (dated by TCRdb to the early 2020s). The method behind the library was the immunoSEQ multiplex PCR assay. What TCRdb holds here is the immuneACCESS table cut down to in-frame rearrangements. Part of the clones is not present; checked against another copy, under half of the missing clones reflect an unresolved V gene, and the others are unexplained. In this sample the table shows hundreds of thousands of clones, over 90% of which occur a single time. 24% of the sample belongs to the ten largest clones. CD8 naive samples were CD45RO-negative cells positively selected for CCR7, giving a CD45RA+CCR7+ population that excluded TemRA cells. Sequenced sample: naive CD8+ T cells sorted from blood. The sample's cell subset or site, from its label and the paper: CD45RA+CCR7+. These receptors were collected from a man aged 25-40 years in good health.

The CDR3 spells CASLSQETQYF. In nucleotides, the CDR3 is TGTGCCAGCCTATCCCAAGAGACCCAGTACTTC. J is TRBJ2-5 and V is TRBV9; unclear D gene. The CDR3 is 11 amino acids. Trimming took off 7 bases at V and 1 base at J, with 5 bases between the two ends. Germline-derived CDR1 and CDR2 are SGDLS and YYNGEE.

The chain couples TRBV7-9 to TRBJ2-3; TRBD2 is a possible D gene (6 bases). CDR1 is SEHNR, CDR2 FQNEAQ, per germline (reference sequence). V was pared by 4 bases and J by 4 bases, with 15 bases between. The CDR3 loop spans 15 amino acids. The CDR3 here is CASSSLADTADTQYF. Here the CDR3 DNA reads TGTGCCAGCAGCTCCTTAGCGGATACCGCAGATACGCAGTATTTT.

In its sample, this clone was seen once. V is TRBV28 and J is TRBJ2-5; D is uncertain. V was cut by 6 bases and J by 5 bases, with 16 bases left in between. This CDR3 contains 14 residues. Germline V gives CDR1 MDHEN, CDR2 SYDVKM. CDR3: CASSQNWREETQYF. In DNA form, the CDR3 reads TGTGCCAGCAGCCAAAATTGGCGTGAGGAGACCCAGTACTTC.

The J gene is TRBJ2-7, the V gene TRBV27; a weak D match, TRBD1 (7 bases). With 6 bases removed from V and 4 bases from J, the gap between germline ends came to 13 bases. The length of the CDR3 is 13 residues. Germline V lookup: CDR1 MNHEY, CDR2 SMNVEV (reference sequence). The CDR3 DNA sequence: TGTGCCAGCAGCAGGGGGGCGTTATACGAGCAGTACTTC. Amino acids: CASSRGALYEQYF.

This CDR3 reads CSVTLAAWGNEQFF. CDR3 bases: TGCAGCGTGACCCTAGCGGCCTGGGGCAATGAGCAGTTCTTC. This sequence joins TRBV29-1 and TRBJ2-1, with 7 bases matching TRBD2. From germline, CDR1 is SQVTM and CDR2 ANQGSEA. This CDR3 is built from 14 residues. The V segment lost 6 bases and the J segment 6 bases; nucleotides outside the gene matches: 11.

The gene calls are TRBV29-1 and TRBJ2-1; 8 bases fit TRBD2. Germline V gene data show CDR1 as SQVTM and CDR2 as ANQGSEA. Trimming cost V 1 base and J 9 bases; bases outside gene matches: 2. This CDR3 spans 12 amino acids. The DNA of the CDR3 is TGCAGCGTTGAAGGACTAGCGCGTGAGCAGTTCTTC. Its translation is CSVEGLAREQFF.

This clone turned up a few times. The V gene is TRBV5-1, the J gene TRBJ2-3; 8 nucleotides line up with TRBD1. CDR3 size: 14 residues. Per the germline V gene, CDR1 is SGHRS and CDR2 is YFSETQ. Losses at the gene ends were 4 bases for V and 3 bases for J; bases not matched to a gene: 4. The CDR3 loop is CASSVGQGTDTQYF. The CDR3 DNA reads as TGCGCCAGCAGCGTAGGACAGGGAACAGATACGCAGTATTTT.

The CDR3 spells CASSYTGDPGELFF. CDR3 bases: TGTGCCAGCAGTTACACAGGGGACCCCGGGGAGCTGTTTTTT. This rearrangement joins TRBV6-5 to TRBJ2-2; TRBD1 matches 7 bases. The junction had 3 bases not matched to a gene; V was cut back by 2 bases and J by 6 bases. The length of the CDR3 is 14 residues. Germline CDR1 and CDR2: MNHEY and SVGAGI.

The chain is built from TRBV6-5 and TRBJ2-1, with 9 bases identical to TRBD2. Germline-derived CDR1 and CDR2 are MNHEY and SVGAGI. V lost 4 bases, J lost 8 bases, and 9 bases stayed unmatched. The CDR3 is made up of 15 amino acids. The CDR3 sequence: CASSSIAGDLHEQFF. The CDR3 DNA is TGTGCCAGCAGTTCAATAGCGGGAGACCTACATGAGCAGTTCTTC.

The chain uses TRBV29-1 and TRBJ2-1; 10 positions agree with TRBD1. The CDR3 consists of 14 residues. V lost 4 bases to trimming and J lost 7 bases; unmatched junction nucleotides: 7. Germline lookup yields CDR1 SQVTM and CDR2 ANQGSEA. The chain's CDR3 is CSVGGTGVENEQFF. The CDR3 bases are TGCAGCGTTGGAGGGACAGGGGTTGAAAATGAGCAGTTCTTC.

Points on this clone: Other DNA sequences in the same sample also yield this CDR3. This chain connects TRBV27 to TRBJ2-7, with D hard to call. The CDR3 sequence is 13 residues long. Per the germline V gene, CDR1 is MNHEY and CDR2 is SMNVEV (reference sequence). Trimming took off 5 bases at V and 0 bases at J, with 8 bases between the two ends. CDR3 nucleotides: TGTGCCAGCAGTCCCCGAAGCTCCTACGAGCAGTACTTC. It is translated as CASSPRSSYEQYF.

About this clone itself: The same CDR3 is also encoded by other DNA sequences in this sample. The rearrangement uses TRBV27 and TRBJ1-1; 7 nucleotides match TRBD1. The germline V gene encodes CDR1 MNHEY and CDR2 SMNVEV (reference sequence). V shed 4 bases and J 0 bases; nucleotides not matched to a gene: 5. This CDR3 contains 15 residues. The CDR3 nucleotides are TGTGCCAGCAGTTCCAGACAGGGTATGAACACTGAAGCTTTCTTT. This encodes CASSSRQGMNTEAFF.

The V and J genes are TRBV6-6 and TRBJ2-1; D call uncertain. V was cut by 3 bases and J by 1 base, with 10 bases left in between. Germline CDR1 and CDR2: MNHNY and SVGAGI (reference sequence). The CDR3 has 15 residues. Written as DNA, the CDR3 is TGTGCCAGCAGTTATGAGGATCCTTCCTACAATGAGCAGTTCTTC. Translated, it gives CASSYEDPSYNEQFF.

The chain couples TRBV25-1 to TRBJ2-3; D not resolved. This CDR3 comprises 13 residues. The V end was cut by 6 bases, the J end by 0 bases, with 7 bases between. In germline, CDR1 is MGHDK, CDR2 SYGVNS. CDR3 protein: CASSSTSTDTQYF. The DNA of the CDR3 is TGTGCCAGCAGCTCAACTAGCACAGATACGCAGTATTTT.

With respect to this clone: Different DNA sequences within this sample yield the same CDR3. V and J are TRBV27 and TRBJ2-7; no clear D gene. CDR1 and CDR2 from the germline V gene are MNHEY and SMNVEV (reference sequence). Trimming pared 8 bases from V and 4 bases from J, leaving 9 bases between. CDR3 length: 11 residues. The CDR3 DNA reads as TGTGCCAGCCGGCGAGGTTACGAGCAGTACTTC. This encodes CASRRGYEQYF.

The chain uses TRBV7-6 and TRBJ2-1; 7 bases line up with TRBD1. This CDR3 has 19 residues. After removal of 3 bases from V and 7 bases from J, the junction contained 21 bases not matched to a gene. CDR1 and CDR2 from the germline V gene are SGHVS and FNYEAQ. The CDR3 loop is CASSFSISPFSQGLNEQFF. Written as DNA, the CDR3 is TGTGCCAGCAGCTTCAGTATTAGTCCGTTCTCACAGGGGTTGAATGAGCAGTTCTTC.

The V gene is TRBV6-1, the J gene TRBJ2-3; 9 bases match TRBD2. Germline V gene data show CDR1 as MNHNS and CDR2 as SASEGT. Trimming took 2 bases from V and 2 from J; bases not matched to a gene: 5. CDR3 size: 16 residues. In nucleotides, the CDR3 is TGTGCCAGCAGTGAACCGACTAGCGGCCACACAGATACGCAGTATTTT. Translated, it gives CASSEPTSGHTDTQYF.

As DNA, the CDR3 is TGCGCCAGCAGCCCGGGACTAGCGGGAGCAGAGGAGCAGTTCTTC. Protein: CASSPGLAGAEEQFF. This chain uses TRBV4-3 with TRBJ2-1; the match to TRBD2 covers 14 bases. CDR1 is LGHNA and CDR2 is YSLEER in the germline V gene. This CDR3 contains 15 residues. Trimming removed 4 bases from V and 10 bases from J; junction bases left unmatched: 6.

The V call is TRBV29-1, the J call TRBJ2-1, with 7 bases lining up with TRBD1. Unmatched junction bases numbered 6, after V lost 6 bases and J lost 4 bases. Per the germline V gene, CDR1 is SQVTM and CDR2 is ANQGSEA. The CDR3 extends over 13 amino acids. CDR3 in DNA: TGCAGCGTCTCCGGGACAGAGTACAATGAGCAGTTCTTC. Its translation: CSVSGTEYNEQFF.